This T cell receptor (beta chain) was recovered during a study of blood T cell repertoires in COVID-19. Study summary: There were acute and convalescent COVID-19 samples, and they came from the United States, Italy and Spain.

Study processing details: Amplification from reference gene primers served as the basis for estimated nucleated cell counts. Data came from immunoSEQ multiplex PCR; TCRdb stores just in-frame clones and leaves some out. V, J and clone size were drawn from that table, and D and trimming were deduced from the DNA. The sample lists 150,000 to 200,000 clones, about 81% occurring once. CDR3 length equals 15 residues. In germline, CDR1 is SGHTA, CDR2 FQGNSA. V lost 2 bases, J lost 0 bases, and 9 bases lay in between. This sequence joins TRBV7-2 and TRBJ2-3; D is possibly TRBD2 (5 bases). This clonotype originated in a woman aged 80 or over with COVID-19, enrolled during active disease. The sequencing sample was made of peripheral blood. In nucleotides, the CDR3 is TGTGCCAGCAGCTTACTTCTAGCTAGCACAGATACGCAGTATTTT. It codes for CASSLLLASTDTQYF.